These 21 T cell receptor beta chains originate from one sample sequenced in a study of beta chain features in type 1 diabetes. Expressed TCRB transcripts got sequenced, as all isolated RNA was reverse transcribed. Using immunoSEQ multiplex PCR, the repertoire was profiled, and TCRdb retains in-frame clones only, with some absent. The sample consists of 680,000 or so clones, around a sixth of them appearing once. The sample comprised naive CD4+ T cells from blood. The receptors derive from a man aged 18 to 29 in good health.

As regards this clone: The sample carries other DNA sequences with the same CDR3. V is TRBV4-1 and J is TRBJ2-3, with no clear D. The ends were cut back, 1 base at V and 8 bases at J, with 7 bases in the middle. CDR1 and CDR2 from the germline V gene are MGHRA and YSYEKL. The CDR3 extends over 12 amino acids. The CDR3 protein is CASSQAGVTQYF. The CDR3, as DNA: TGCGCCAGCAGCCAAGCTGGCGTTACGCAGTATTTT.

This clone has more than one count but fewer than ten. V gene TRBV19 combines with J gene TRBJ2-1, with 9 bases fitting TRBD2. The CDR3 has 17 residues. V shed 7 bases, J shed 9 bases, and the junction held 19 bases outside the gene matches. The germline V gene encodes CDR1 LNHDA and CDR2 SQIVND (reference sequence). Here the CDR3 DNA reads TGTGCCAGTACCATGGGTCGCGGGGGGGCCTCTGTGGCTGAGCAGTTCTTC. It translates to CASTMGRGGASVAEQFF.

In regard to this clone: This same CDR3 is encoded by further DNA sequences in the sample. V gene TRBV7-2 combines with J gene TRBJ2-2; D is possibly TRBD1 (6 bases). Trimming cost V 6 bases and J 5 bases, with 16 bases left between them. Germline V gene sequence: CDR1 SGHTA, CDR2 FQGNSA. This CDR3 contains 15 residues. This CDR3 is CASSSPAQGTGELFF. DNA for the CDR3: TGTGCCAGCAGTTCCCCGGCACAGGGTACCGGGGAGCTGTTTTTT.

The table lists this clone with a few counts. The CDR3 region is CASSLDQRSQPQHF. CDR3 bases: TGCGCCAGCAGCTTGGACCAGAGAAGTCAGCCCCAGCATTTT. The chain links TRBV5-1 to TRBJ1-5; no reliable D call. Germline assignment: CDR1 SGHRS and CDR2 YFSETQ. The CDR3 length is 14 residues. The V and J ends lost 0 bases and 6 bases respectively, with 10 bases between them. Supplemented by reference TRBV5-1 and TRBJ1-5, the full variable domain reads KAGVTQTPRYLIKTRGQQVTLSCSPISGHRSVSWYQQTPGQGLQFLFEYFSETQRNKGNFPGRFSGRQFSNSRSEMNVSTLELGDSALYLCASSLDQRSQPQHFGDGTRLSIL.

V and J are TRBV29-1 and TRBJ2-5; D not resolved. Germline loops: CDR1 SQVTM, CDR2 ANQGSEA. The CDR3 runs to 11 residues. Trimming stripped 4 bases from V and 5 bases from J, with 8 bases between. In DNA, the CDR3 is TGCAGCGTTGTACACCGGGAGACCCAGTACTTC. Amino acid sequence: CSVVHRETQYF.

This clone has just a few counts. The V gene is TRBV4-1, the J gene TRBJ1-5; no reliable D call. The germline V and J ends were trimmed by 8 bases and 0 bases, with 14 bases remaining between them. The CDR3 is 15 residues long. The germline gives CDR1 MGHRA, CDR2 YSYEKL. The CDR3 bases are TGCGCCAGCCTTCGGGGTTTAGGTAGCAATCAGCCCCAGCATTTT. Translated: CASLRGLGSNQPQHF.

This clone was observed a few times. The chain combines TRBV15 with TRBJ2-5, with 7 bases identical to TRBD1. Germline values: CDR1 LNHNV, CDR2 YYDKDF (reference sequence). Losses at the gene ends were 3 bases for V and 2 bases for J; bases not matched to a gene: 6. This CDR3 has 15 residues. This chain's CDR3 is CATSSGQGVQETQYF. CDR3 coding DNA: TGTGCCACCAGCAGTGGGCAGGGGGTTCAAGAGACCCAGTACTTC.

The J gene is TRBJ1-2, the V gene TRBV5-1; D uncertain. CDR3 length equals 14 residues. V lost 2 bases, J lost 8 bases, and 16 bases lay in between. Germline assignment: CDR1 SGHRS and CDR2 YFSETQ. Here the CDR3 DNA reads TGCGCCAGCAGCTTTACATTACAGTCAGCGGGCTACACCTTC. Translating gives CASSFTLQSAGYTF.

This clone was found a few times. The CDR3 DNA is TGCGCCAGCAGCCAGCAAAACAAAAGGCACTATGGCTACACCTTC. Encoded protein: CASSQQNKRHYGYTF. The V and J genes are TRBV4-3 and TRBJ1-2; D is unresolved. The CDR3 consists of 15 residues. V was trimmed by 3 bases and J by 3 bases, leaving 14 bases between them. The V gene's germline CDR1 is LGHNA and CDR2 YSLEER.

V usage is TRBV15 and J usage is TRBJ2-3; TRBD1 agrees at 7 bases. The CDR3 runs 15 residues. The V segment lost 4 bases and the J segment 0 bases; nucleotides outside the gene matches: 4. The germline CDR1 and CDR2 sequences are LNHNV and YYDKDF (reference sequence). CDR3 in amino acids: CATSTGTESTDTQYF. In nucleotides, the CDR3 is TGTGCCACCAGCACGGGGACAGAAAGCACAGATACGCAGTATTTT.

This sequence joins TRBV7-2 and TRBJ1-1; D may be TRBD1 (5 bases). This CDR3 contains 13 residues. The V gene lost 7 bases and the J gene lost 4 bases, with 13 bases spanning the gap. Germline loops: CDR1 SGHTA, CDR2 FQGNSA. CDR3 loop: CASTSGQGTEAFF. CDR3 coding DNA: TGTGCCAGCACCTCCGGGCAGGGCACTGAAGCTTTCTTT.

Turning to this clone: The sample carries other DNA sequences with the same CDR3. The rearrangement joins TRBV28 to TRBJ2-7; TRBD1 matches 8 bases. There are 15 residues in the CDR3. Germline V gene data show CDR1 as MDHEN and CDR2 as SYDVKM. The V segment lost 2 bases and the J segment 0 bases; nucleotides outside the gene matches: 3. CDR3 DNA: TGTGCCAGCAGTTTAGGACAGGGACTCTCCTACGAGCAGTACTTC. Encoded protein: CASSLGQGLSYEQYF.

To note about this clone: The sample holds other DNA sequences that translate to the same CDR3. The chain is built from TRBV10-3 and TRBJ2-5; 14 bases map to TRBD2. The germline gives CDR1 ENHRY, CDR2 SYGVKD. The ends lost 6 bases at V and 2 bases at J; junction bases unmatched: 2. The CDR3 spans 15 residues. The CDR3 DNA follows: TGTGCCATCAGGGGGACTAGCGGGGGACAAGAGACCCAGTACTTC. Translating gives CAIRGTSGGQETQYF.

This clone turned up a few times. The chain has TRBV28 and TRBJ1-2; D uncertain. The V gene lost 8 bases and the J gene lost 5 bases, with 15 bases spanning the gap. The germline CDR1 and CDR2 sequences are MDHEN and SYDVKM. The length of the CDR3 is 13 residues. CDR3 in amino acids: CASRYLSYYGYTF. The CDR3, as DNA: TGTGCCAGCCGGTATTTGAGTTATTATGGCTACACCTTC.

CDR3 region: CASSDDRGQIYEQYF. CDR3 sequence (DNA): TGTGCCAGCAGTGACGACAGGGGGCAGATCTACGAGCAGTACTTC. This chain links TRBV2 with TRBJ2-7; 10 bases are shared with TRBD1. This CDR3 is built from 15 residues. V gave up 3 bases and J gave up 3 bases; unmatched junction bases: 5. The germline gives CDR1 SNHLY, CDR2 FYNNEI.

The V call is TRBV7-3, the J call TRBJ1-6; D is unclear. This CDR3 has 15 residues. Trimming pared 2 bases from V and 9 bases from J, leaving 14 bases between. The germline CDR1 and CDR2 sequences are SGHTA and FQGTGA. The CDR3 bases are TGTGCCAGCAGCTTAGGAAGGGAGTCGAGTTCACCCCTCCACTTT. Its translation is CASSLGRESSSPLHF.

This clone was seen a few times. This sequence joins TRBV19 and TRBJ1-1; D gene ambiguous. The germline V and J ends were trimmed by 7 bases and 10 bases, with 19 bases remaining between them. Germline V gene data show CDR1 as LNHDA and CDR2 as SQIVND (reference sequence). CDR3 length equals 13 residues. DNA of the CDR3: TGTGCCAGTATGGACCGGGCCAGTTGGACAGCTTTCTTT. Encoded protein: CASMDRASWTAFF.

The chain couples TRBV28 to TRBJ2-5; D call uncertain. Germline V gene sequence: CDR1 MDHEN, CDR2 SYDVKM. V shed 7 bases and J shed 4 bases, with 10 bases lying between them. The CDR3 sequence is 12 residues long. The CDR3 spells CASMRSAETQYF. CDR3 bases: TGTGCCAGCATGCGGTCAGCAGAGACCCAGTACTTC.

V is TRBV11-3 and J is TRBJ2-2, with 10 nucleotides matching TRBD1. The V gene end was trimmed by 5 bases and the J gene end by 7 bases; junction bases not matched to a gene: 1. The V gene's germline CDR1 is SGHNT and CDR2 YENEEA. This CDR3 is 13 amino acids long. Written as DNA, the CDR3 is TGTGCCAGCAGCGGGACAGGGGTCGGGGAGCTGTTTTTT. Translating gives CASSGTGVGELFF.

This chain links TRBV4-2 with TRBJ2-4; TRBD1 matches 9 bases. Trimming cost V 1 base and J 1 base; bases outside gene matches: 8. The CDR3 contains 18 residues. Looked up from germline, CDR1 is LGHNA and CDR2 is YNFKEQ. As DNA, the CDR3 is TGTGCCAGCAGCCAAGGACAGGGGGGAATCGTGGCCAAAAACATTCAGTACTTC. It specifies CASSQGQGGIVAKNIQYF.

This clone was seen only a few times. The chain links TRBV7-3 to TRBJ2-5; 7 nucleotides align to TRBD2. Looked up from germline, CDR1 is SGHTA and CDR2 is FQGTGA. The CDR3 is made up of 14 amino acids. With 5 bases clipped from V and 0 bases from J, the junction kept 3 bases outside the gene matches. The CDR3 region has the DNA TGTGCCAGCAGCAAGGGAGGGAACCAAGAGACCCAGTACTTC. It translates to CASSKGGNQETQYF.